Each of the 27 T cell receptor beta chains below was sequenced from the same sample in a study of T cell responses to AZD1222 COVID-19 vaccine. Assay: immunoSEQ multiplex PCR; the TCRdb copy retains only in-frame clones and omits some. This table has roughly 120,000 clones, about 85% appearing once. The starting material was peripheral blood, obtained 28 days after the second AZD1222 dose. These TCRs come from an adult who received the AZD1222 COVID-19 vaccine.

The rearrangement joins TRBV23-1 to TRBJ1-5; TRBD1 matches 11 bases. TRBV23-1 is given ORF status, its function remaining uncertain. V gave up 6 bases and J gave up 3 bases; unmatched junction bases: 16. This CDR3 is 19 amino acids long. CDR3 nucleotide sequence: TGCGCCAGCAGCCAACACCGGGACAGGGGGAATCGGGACAATCAGCCCCAGCATTTT. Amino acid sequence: CASSQHRDRGNRDNQPQHF.

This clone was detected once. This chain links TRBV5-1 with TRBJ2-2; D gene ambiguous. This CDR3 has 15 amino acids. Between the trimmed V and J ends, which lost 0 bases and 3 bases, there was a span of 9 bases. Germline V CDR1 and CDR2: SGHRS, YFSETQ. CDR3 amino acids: CASSLVVTDTGELFF. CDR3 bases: TGCGCCAGCAGCTTGGTAGTCACCGACACCGGGGAGCTGTTTTTT.

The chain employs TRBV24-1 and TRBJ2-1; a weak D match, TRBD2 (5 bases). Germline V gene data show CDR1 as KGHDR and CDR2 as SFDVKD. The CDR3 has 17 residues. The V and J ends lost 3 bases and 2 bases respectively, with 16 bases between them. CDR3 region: CATSDTTAVRPYNEQFF. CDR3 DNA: TGTGCCACCAGTGATACAACAGCGGTACGGCCCTACAATGAGCAGTTCTTC.

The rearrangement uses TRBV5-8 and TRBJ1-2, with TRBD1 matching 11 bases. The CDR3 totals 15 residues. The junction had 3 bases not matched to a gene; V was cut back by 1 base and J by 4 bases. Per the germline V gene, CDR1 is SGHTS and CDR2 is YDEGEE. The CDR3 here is CASSLTGTGGYGYTF. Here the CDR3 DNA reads TGTGCCAGCAGCTTGACCGGGACAGGGGGCTATGGCTACACCTTC.

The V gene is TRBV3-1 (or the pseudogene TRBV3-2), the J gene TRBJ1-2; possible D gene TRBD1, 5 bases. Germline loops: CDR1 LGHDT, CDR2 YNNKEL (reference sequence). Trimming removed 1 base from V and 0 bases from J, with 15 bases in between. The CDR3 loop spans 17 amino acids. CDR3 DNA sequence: TGTGCCAGCAGCCAAGCTTGGGGGTCAGCCTCTAACTATGGCTACACCTTC. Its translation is CASSQAWGSASNYGYTF.

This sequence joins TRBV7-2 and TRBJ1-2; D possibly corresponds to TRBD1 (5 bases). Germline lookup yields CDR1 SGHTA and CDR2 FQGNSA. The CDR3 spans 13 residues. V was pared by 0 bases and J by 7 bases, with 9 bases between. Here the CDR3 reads CASSLADNLGYTF. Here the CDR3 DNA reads TGTGCCAGCAGCTTAGCGGACAACCTTGGCTACACCTTC.

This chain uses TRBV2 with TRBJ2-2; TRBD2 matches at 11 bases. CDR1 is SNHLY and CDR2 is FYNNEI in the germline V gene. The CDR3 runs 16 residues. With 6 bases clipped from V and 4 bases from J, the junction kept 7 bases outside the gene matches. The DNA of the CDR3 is TGTGCCAGCAGATCCTATAGCGGGGGGGGCACCGGGGAGCTGTTTTTT. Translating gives CASRSYSGGGTGELFF.

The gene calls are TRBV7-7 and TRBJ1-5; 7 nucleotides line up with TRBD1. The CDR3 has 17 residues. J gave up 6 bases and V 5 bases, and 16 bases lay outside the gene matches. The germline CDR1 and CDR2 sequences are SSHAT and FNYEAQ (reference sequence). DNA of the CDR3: TGTGCCAGCAGCGAAAGACAGGGCCCTTTCCCCGGTCAGCCCCAGCATTTT. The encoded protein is CASSERQGPFPGQPQHF.

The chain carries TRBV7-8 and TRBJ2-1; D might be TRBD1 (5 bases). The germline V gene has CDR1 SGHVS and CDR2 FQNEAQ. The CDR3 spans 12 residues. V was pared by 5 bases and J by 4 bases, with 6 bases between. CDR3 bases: TGTGCCAGCAGCAGACAGTACAATGAGCAGTTCTTC. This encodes CASSRQYNEQFF.

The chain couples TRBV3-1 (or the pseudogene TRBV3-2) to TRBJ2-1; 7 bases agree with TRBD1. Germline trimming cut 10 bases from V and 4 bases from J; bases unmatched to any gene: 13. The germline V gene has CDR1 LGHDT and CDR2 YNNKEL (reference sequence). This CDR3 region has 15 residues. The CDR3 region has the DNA TGTGCCACCCAACCAAGGGGGCTAAAGTACAATGAGCAGTTCTTC. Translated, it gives CATQPRGLKYNEQFF.

CDR3 nucleotides: TGTGCCACCAGTGATTCGACAGGATCTCGCTCTGGGGCCAACGTCCTGACTTTC. Protein: CATSDSTGSRSGANVLTF. The chain is built from TRBV24-1 and TRBJ2-6; D perhaps matches TRBD1 (6 bases). There are 18 residues in the CDR3. V lost 2 bases and J lost 0, with 13 bases in between. Per germline, CDR1 KGHDR and CDR2 SFDVKD.

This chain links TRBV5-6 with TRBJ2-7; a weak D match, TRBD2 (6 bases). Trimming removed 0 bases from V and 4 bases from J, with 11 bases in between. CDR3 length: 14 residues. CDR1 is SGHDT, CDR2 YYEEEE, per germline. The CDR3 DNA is TGTGCCAGCAGCTTGGAGGCAGGGAGGTACGAGCAGTACTTC. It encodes CASSLEAGRYEQYF.

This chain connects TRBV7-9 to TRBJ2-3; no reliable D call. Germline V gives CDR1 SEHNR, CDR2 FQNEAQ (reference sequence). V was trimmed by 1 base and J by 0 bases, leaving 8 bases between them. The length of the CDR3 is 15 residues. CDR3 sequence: CASSLGGVSTDTQYF. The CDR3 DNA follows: TGTGCCAGCAGCTTAGGTGGTGTGAGCACAGATACGCAGTATTTT.

The CDR3 region is CASSLNRHNTGELFF. Here the CDR3 DNA reads TGTGCCAGCAGCTTGAATCGGCACAACACCGGGGAGCTGTTTTTT. The chain employs TRBV7-9 and TRBJ2-2; D is uncertain. The CDR3 is 15 residues long. From germline, CDR1 is SEHNR and CDR2 FQNEAQ (reference sequence). The V end was cut by 3 bases, the J end by 2 bases, with 10 bases between.

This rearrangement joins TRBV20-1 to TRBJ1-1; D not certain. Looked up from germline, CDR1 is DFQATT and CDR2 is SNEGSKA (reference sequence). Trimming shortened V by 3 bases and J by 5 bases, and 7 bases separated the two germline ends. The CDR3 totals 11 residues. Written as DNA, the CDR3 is TGCAGTGCTAGGACGTTAACTGAAGCTTTCTTT. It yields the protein CSARTLTEAFF.

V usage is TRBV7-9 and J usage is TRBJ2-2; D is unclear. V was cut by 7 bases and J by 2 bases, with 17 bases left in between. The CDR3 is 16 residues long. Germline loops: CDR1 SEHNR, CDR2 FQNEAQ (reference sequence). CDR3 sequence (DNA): TGTGCCAGCAACCTTAGGGCAGCCCGAAACACCGGGGAGCTGTTTTTT. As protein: CASNLRAARNTGELFF.

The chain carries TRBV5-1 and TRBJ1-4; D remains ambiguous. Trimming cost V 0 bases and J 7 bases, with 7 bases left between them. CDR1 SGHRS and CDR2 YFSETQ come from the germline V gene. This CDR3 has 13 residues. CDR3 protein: CASSLDITEKLFF. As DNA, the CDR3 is TGCGCCAGCAGCTTGGACATTACTGAAAAACTGTTTTTT.

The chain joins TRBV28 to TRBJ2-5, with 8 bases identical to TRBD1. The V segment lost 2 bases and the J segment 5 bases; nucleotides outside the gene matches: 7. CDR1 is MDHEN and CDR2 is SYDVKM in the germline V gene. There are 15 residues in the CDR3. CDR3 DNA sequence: TGTGCCAGCAGTTTACGGACAGGGTTGGTGGAGACCCAGTACTTC. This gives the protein CASSLRTGLVETQYF.

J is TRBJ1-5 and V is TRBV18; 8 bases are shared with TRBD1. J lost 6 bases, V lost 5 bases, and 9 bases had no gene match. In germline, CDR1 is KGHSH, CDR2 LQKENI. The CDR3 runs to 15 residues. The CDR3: CASSETQGAIQPQHF. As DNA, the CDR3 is TGTGCCAGCTCAGAAACGCAGGGGGCGATTCAGCCCCAGCATTTT.

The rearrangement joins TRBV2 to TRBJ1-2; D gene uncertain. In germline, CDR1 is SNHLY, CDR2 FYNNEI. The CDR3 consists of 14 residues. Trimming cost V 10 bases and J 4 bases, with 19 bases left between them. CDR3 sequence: CATHSQRRGYGYTF. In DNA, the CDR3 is TGTGCCACTCACTCCCAGAGGCGGGGCTATGGCTACACCTTC. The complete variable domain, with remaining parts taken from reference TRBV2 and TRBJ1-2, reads EPEVTQTPSHQVTQMGQEVILRCVPISNHLYFYWYRQILGQKVEFLVSFYNNEISEKSEIFDDQFSVERPDGSNFTLKIRSTKLEDSAMYFCATHSQRRGYGYTFGSGTRLTVV.

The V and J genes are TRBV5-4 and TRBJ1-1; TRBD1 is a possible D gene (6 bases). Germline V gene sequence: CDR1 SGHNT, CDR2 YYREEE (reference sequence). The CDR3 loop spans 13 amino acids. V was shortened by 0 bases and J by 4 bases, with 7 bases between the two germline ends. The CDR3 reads CASSLVGATEAFF. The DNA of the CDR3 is TGTGCCAGCAGCTTGGTGGGGGCCACTGAAGCTTTCTTT.

The CDR3 reads CASSPTAIREKLFF. DNA for the CDR3: TGTGCCAGCTCACCAACGGCGATCCGTGAAAAACTGTTTTTT. The rearrangement links TRBV18 to TRBJ1-4; D uncertain. V lost 2 bases and J 7 bases, leaving 11 bases between the germline ends. The germline V gene encodes CDR1 KGHSH and CDR2 LQKENI. The CDR3 covers 14 residues. Full variable domain (remainder filled in from reference TRBV18 and TRBJ1-4): NAGVMQNPRHLVRRRGQEARLRCSPMKGHSHVYWYRQLPEEGLKFMVYLQKENIIDESGMPKERFSAEFPKEGPSILRIQQVVRGDSAAYFCASSPTAIREKLFFGSGTQLSVL.

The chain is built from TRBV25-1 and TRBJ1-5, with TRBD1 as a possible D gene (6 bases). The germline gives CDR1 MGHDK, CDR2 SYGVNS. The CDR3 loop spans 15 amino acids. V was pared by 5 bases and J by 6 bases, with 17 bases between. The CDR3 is CASSPRMGAGQPQHF. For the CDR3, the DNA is TGTGCCAGCAGTCCCCGTATGGGGGCGGGTCAGCCCCAGCATTTT.

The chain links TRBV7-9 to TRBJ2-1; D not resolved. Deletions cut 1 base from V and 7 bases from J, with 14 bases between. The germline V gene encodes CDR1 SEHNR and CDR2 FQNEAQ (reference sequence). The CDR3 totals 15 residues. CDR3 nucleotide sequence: TGTGCCAGCAGCTTAGAGGGCCTTTCGCGTAATGAGCAGTTCTTC. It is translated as CASSLEGLSRNEQFF. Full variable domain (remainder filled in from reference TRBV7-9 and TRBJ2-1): DTGVSQNPRHKITKRGQNVTFRCDPISEHNRLYWYRQTLGQGPEFLTYFQNEAQLEKSRLLSDRFSAERPKGSFSTLEIQRTEQGDSAMYLCASSLEGLSRNEQFFGPGTRLTVL.

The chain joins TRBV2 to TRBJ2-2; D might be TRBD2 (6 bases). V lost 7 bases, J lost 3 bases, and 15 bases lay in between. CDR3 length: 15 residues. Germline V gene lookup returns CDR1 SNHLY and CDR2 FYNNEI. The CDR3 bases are TGTGCCAGCATATCCAGCGGGTTATACACCGGGGAGCTGTTTTTT. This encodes CASISSGLYTGELFF.

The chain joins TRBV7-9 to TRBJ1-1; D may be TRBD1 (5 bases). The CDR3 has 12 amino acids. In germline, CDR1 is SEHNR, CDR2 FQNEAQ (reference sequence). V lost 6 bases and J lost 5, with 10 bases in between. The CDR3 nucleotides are TGTGCCAGCAGTCGCGGGGGGACTGAAGCTTTCTTT. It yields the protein CASSRGGTEAFF.

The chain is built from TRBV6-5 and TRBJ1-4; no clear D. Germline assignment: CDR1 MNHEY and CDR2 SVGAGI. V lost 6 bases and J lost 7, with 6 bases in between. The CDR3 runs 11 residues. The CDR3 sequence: CASRLREKLFF. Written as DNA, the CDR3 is TGTGCCAGCAGGCTACGTGAAAAACTGTTTTTT.